These 25 T cell receptor beta chains originate from one sample sequenced in a study of blood T cell repertoires in COVID-19. The method was immunoSEQ multiplex PCR; TCRdb's version includes in-frame clones alone and lacks a portion of them. The sample has roughly 230,000 clones, approximately 84% seen once; the top ten hold more than 0.75%. Specimen: peripheral blood. These receptors all come from a man aged 40-50 years with acute or convalescent COVID-19.

This clone was counted a few times. The chain employs TRBV6-2 or TRBV6-3 and TRBJ1-5, with D tentatively TRBD1 (6 bases). V was trimmed by 4 bases and J by 2 bases, leaving 6 bases between them. The length of the CDR3 is 13 residues. Germline loops: CDR1 MNHEY, CDR2 SVGEGT. The CDR3 reads CASSWTGNQPQHF. In nucleotides, the CDR3 is TGTGCCAGCAGTTGGACAGGCAATCAGCCCCAGCATTTT.

This clone was recorded only once. The chain joins TRBV9 to TRBJ1-2; the match to TRBD1 covers 10 bases. J gave up 1 base and V 4 bases, and 7 bases lay outside the gene matches. The CDR3 sequence is 16 residues long. Germline CDR1 SGDLS, CDR2 YYNGEE. The CDR3 here is CASSTRDRGINYGYTF. CDR3 coding DNA: TGTGCCAGCAGCACCCGGGACAGGGGAATTAACTATGGCTACACCTTC.

The chain is built from TRBV7-6 and TRBJ2-3, with 8 bases matching TRBD1. Losses at the gene ends were 5 bases for V and 3 bases for J; bases not matched to a gene: 4. The CDR3 has 14 amino acids. CDR1 is SGHVS, CDR2 FNYEAQ, per germline. The CDR3 loop is CASSTGQGTDTQYF. CDR3 nucleotides: TGTGCCAGCAGCACCGGACAGGGAACAGATACGCAGTATTTT. Supplemented by reference TRBV7-6 and TRBJ2-3, the full variable domain reads GAGVSQSPRYKVTKRGQDVALRCDPISGHVSLYWYRQALGQGPEFLTYFNYEAQQDKSGLPNDRFSAERPEGSISTLTIQRTEQRDSAMYRCASSTGQGTDTQYFGPGTRLTVL.

J is TRBJ2-7 and V is TRBV2, with 10 positions matching TRBD2. In germline, CDR1 is SNHLY, CDR2 FYNNEI. Germline trimming cut 10 bases from V and 7 bases from J; bases unmatched to any gene: 10. The CDR3 extends over 13 amino acids. CDR3 amino acids: CATELAGLGEQYF. For the CDR3, the DNA is TGTGCCACCGAACTAGCGGGGTTGGGTGAGCAGTACTTC.

The chain is built from TRBV25-1 and TRBJ1-5; D gene unclear. Trimming removed 1 base at V and 0 bases at J, with 16 bases between. This CDR3 is 18 amino acids long. Germline-derived CDR1 and CDR2 are MGHDK and SYGVNS. CDR3 region: CASSELWASYYSNQPQHF. CDR3 DNA: TGTGCCAGCAGTGAATTATGGGCCAGCTATTATAGCAATCAGCCCCAGCATTTT.

A single count supports this clone. This chain joins TRBV5-5 and TRBJ2-2; 8 nucleotides match TRBD1. Per germline, CDR1 SGHKS and CDR2 YYEKEE (reference sequence). The length of the CDR3 is 17 residues. V lost 0 bases, J lost 7 bases, and 11 bases stayed unmatched. Here the CDR3 reads CASSLVLAGGRIGELFF. The CDR3, as DNA: TGTGCCAGCAGCTTGGTCCTGGCAGGGGGCCGCATCGGGGAGCTGTTTTTT.

The V and J genes are TRBV5-8 and TRBJ1-6, with 8 nucleotides matching TRBD1. Per the germline V gene, CDR1 is SGHTS and CDR2 is YDEGEE. CDR3 length: 18 residues. After removal of 3 bases from V and 5 bases from J, the junction contained 13 bases not matched to a gene. CDR3 in DNA: TGTGCCAGCAGCTACGTGCACAGGCTGGACAGGGATAATTCACCCCTCCACTTT. This encodes CASSYVHRLDRDNSPLHF.

This rearrangement joins TRBV27 to TRBJ1-1; the D is unclear. CDR3 length: 13 amino acids. Trimming stripped 5 bases from V and 6 bases from J, with 13 bases between. CDR1 MNHEY and CDR2 SMNVEV come from the germline V gene (reference sequence). The CDR3 DNA reads as TGTGCCAGCAGTGTTCGGCGCGGAGCTGAAGCTTTCTTT. This codes for CASSVRRGAEAFF.

The V call is TRBV5-1, the J call TRBJ2-1, with D perhaps matching TRBD2 (5 bases). The V and J ends lost 0 bases and 7 bases respectively, with 11 bases between them. The CDR3 contains 14 residues. Germline V gives CDR1 SGHRS, CDR2 YFSETQ. CDR3 in DNA: TGCGCCAGCAGCTTGGGTTCGGGGTTGAATGAGCAGTTCTTC. Encoded protein: CASSLGSGLNEQFF.

J is TRBJ1-2 and V is TRBV18; the D gene is possibly TRBD1 (5 bases). Germline CDR1 is KGHSH and CDR2 is LQKENI. Trimming shortened V by 3 bases and J by 3 bases, and 14 bases separated the two germline ends. This CDR3 contains 15 residues. Written as DNA, the CDR3 is TGTGCCAGCTCACCCGGCGGGGGAACCCACTATGGCTACACCTTC. It encodes CASSPGGGTHYGYTF.

This chain uses TRBV2 with TRBJ2-3, with 9 bases fitting TRBD2. J lost 7 bases, V lost 6 bases, and 5 bases had no gene match. The CDR3 covers 13 residues. CDR1 and CDR2 from the germline V gene are SNHLY and FYNNEI. The CDR3 coding sequence is TGTGCCAGCAGGGCGGGGGGGCCTAATACGCAGTATTTT. Protein: CASRAGGPNTQYF. Together with reference TRBV2 and TRBJ2-3, the CDR3 gives the full variable domain: EPEVTQTPSHQVTQMGQEVILRCVPISNHLYFYWYRQILGQKVEFLVSFYNNEISEKSEIFDDQFSVERPDGSNFTLKIRSTKLEDSAMYFCASRAGGPNTQYFGPGTRLTVL.

Here the CDR3 DNA reads TGTGCCAGCAGTCCTATGGACAGCCGCTATGGCTACACCTTC. Amino acids: CASSPMDSRYGYTF. The V and J genes are TRBV27 and TRBJ1-2; TRBD1 might be the D (6 bases). CDR3 length: 14 residues. Germline V gene sequence: CDR1 MNHEY, CDR2 SMNVEV (reference sequence). V dropped 5 bases and J dropped 4 bases, with 14 bases sitting between them.

The rearrangement uses TRBV14 and TRBJ1-4; the match to TRBD1 covers 9 bases. Germline V gene data show CDR1 as SGHDN and CDR2 as FVKESK. CDR3 size: 18 residues. Germline trimming cut 5 bases from V and 7 bases from J; bases unmatched to any gene: 17. The chain's CDR3 is CASSGTPGQGHGSEKLFF. DNA for the CDR3: TGTGCCAGCAGCGGTACACCGGGACAGGGACATGGAAGTGAAAAACTGTTTTTT.

The genes are TRBV18 and TRBJ2-7; 7 nucleotides line up with TRBD1. Trimming at V came to 0 bases and at J to 2 bases, leaving 1 base not matched to a gene. This CDR3 is built from 14 residues. Germline V CDR1 and CDR2: KGHSH, LQKENI. The CDR3, as DNA: TGTGCCAGCTCACCACCGACAGGGACCTACGAGCAGTACTTC. Translated: CASSPPTGTYEQYF.

The rearrangement uses TRBV18 and TRBJ1-1; weak D call: TRBD1 (6 bases). The V end lost 1 base, the J end lost 1 base, and 10 bases lay between the germline ends. This CDR3 is built from 15 residues. CDR1 is KGHSH, CDR2 LQKENI, per germline. CDR3 nucleotides: TGTGCCAGCTCACCACATCAGGGGAGGAACACTGAAGCTTTCTTT. Its translation: CASSPHQGRNTEAFF.

The chain couples TRBV3-1 (or the pseudogene TRBV3-2) to TRBJ1-1; 8 bases align to TRBD1. V lost 4 bases and J lost 5; bases outside the gene matches: 3. Germline V gene data show CDR1 as LGHDT and CDR2 as YNNKEL (reference sequence). The CDR3 covers 13 residues. The chain's CDR3 is CASSLTGETEAFF. The CDR3 nucleotides are TGTGCCAGCAGCCTGACAGGGGAAACTGAAGCTTTCTTT.

V gene TRBV9 combines with J gene TRBJ1-3; D unclear. CDR3 length: 22 amino acids. The germline V and J ends were trimmed by 4 bases and 2 bases, with 34 bases remaining between them. Germline lookup yields CDR1 SGDLS and CDR2 YYNGEE. The CDR3 bases are TGTGCCAGCAGCCCCATGCCCCCGGTAACGGCAATACCGATACTAACTGGAAACACCATATATTTT. The encoded protein is CASSPMPPVTAIPILTGNTIYF. The full variable domain, completed using reference TRBV9 and TRBJ1-3, is DSGVTQTPKHLITATGQRVTLRCSPRSGDLSVYWYQQSLDQGLQFLIQYYNGEERAKGNILERFSAQQFPDLHSELNLSSLELGDSALYFCASSPMPPVTAIPILTGNTIYFGEGSWLTVV.

The rearrangement links TRBV7-8 to TRBJ1-2, with 8 nucleotides matching TRBD1. The junction had 5 bases not matched to a gene; V was cut back by 3 bases and J by 8 bases. Germline CDR1 is SGHVS and CDR2 is FQNEAQ. The length of the CDR3 is 13 residues. The CDR3 spells CASSLTGARGYTF. CDR3 bases: TGTGCCAGCAGCTTGACAGGGGCAAGAGGCTACACCTTC. Supplemented by reference TRBV7-8 and TRBJ1-2, the full variable domain reads GAGVSQSPRYKVAKRGQDVALRCDPISGHVSLFWYQQALGQGPEFLTYFQNEAQLDKSGLPSDRFFAERPEGSVSTLKIQRTQQEDSAVYLCASSLTGARGYTFGSGTRLTVV.

CDR3 amino acids: CASRGTGLNQPQHF. The CDR3 bases are TGTGCCAGCAGGGGGACAGGACTAAATCAGCCCCAGCATTTT. V is TRBV6-5 and J is TRBJ1-5, with TRBD1 matching over 8 bases. V dropped 6 bases and J dropped 4; count of bases not matched to a gene: 5. From germline, CDR1 is MNHEY and CDR2 SVGAGI. The CDR3 runs to 14 residues.

The V call is TRBV15, the J call TRBJ1-3, with 8 bases identical to TRBD1. The junction had 6 bases not matched to a gene; V was cut back by 5 bases and J by 0 bases. The CDR3 runs to 16 residues. In germline, CDR1 is LNHNV, CDR2 YYDKDF (reference sequence). CDR3 coding DNA: TGTGCCACCAGCCTCGGGACAGGTTCCTCTGGAAACACCATATATTTT. This encodes CATSLGTGSSGNTIYF.

The V gene is TRBV11-2, the J gene TRBJ2-5; the D gene is possibly TRBD1 (5 bases). The CDR3 runs 14 residues. V lost 1 base and J 2 bases, leaving 8 bases between the germline ends. CDR1 is SGHAT and CDR2 is FQNNGV in the germline V gene. In DNA, the CDR3 is TGTGCCAGCAGCTTAGGTCAGGGTCAAGAGACCCAGTACTTC. Amino acids: CASSLGQGQETQYF.

The J gene is TRBJ1-4, the V gene TRBV2; 7 bases line up with TRBD1. V dropped 5 bases and J dropped 7; count of bases not matched to a gene: 7. The CDR3 spans 14 residues. CDR1 SNHLY and CDR2 FYNNEI come from the germline V gene. CDR3 in DNA: TGTGCCAGCAGTCCAACAGGGGTACTTGAAAAACTGTTTTTT. Protein: CASSPTGVLEKLFF.

This sequence joins TRBV30 and TRBJ2-2; possibly TRBD1 for D (6 bases). Trimming pared 8 bases from V and 2 bases from J, leaving 12 bases between. Germline V gives CDR1 GTSNPN, CDR2 SVGIG (reference sequence). This CDR3 has 13 residues. CDR3 DNA sequence: TGTGCCCGACTGGACAGAAACACCGGGGAGCTGTTTTTT. Protein product: CARLDRNTGELFF.

The V call is TRBV19, the J call TRBJ2-1; TRBD1 matches 8 bases. CDR3 length: 16 amino acids. With V trimmed by 8 bases and J by 3 bases, 12 bases remained unmatched. In germline, CDR1 is LNHDA, CDR2 SQIVND (reference sequence). The CDR3 DNA is TGTGCCAGTGGAAAACAGGGGGGAAGGAACTACAATGAGCAGTTCTTC. This sequence encodes CASGKQGGRNYNEQFF. Combining the CDR3 with reference TRBV19 and TRBJ2-1 gives the whole variable domain DGGITQSPKYLFRKEGQNVTLSCEQNLNHDAMYWYRQDPGQGLRLIYYSQIVNDFQKGDIAEGYSVSREKKESFPLTVTSAQKNPTAFYLCASGKQGGRNYNEQFFGPGTRLTVL.

The genes are TRBV15 and TRBJ1-5, with D possibly TRBD1 on 6 matching bases. The V gene lost 5 bases and the J gene lost 2 bases, with 16 bases spanning the gap. CDR3 length equals 16 residues. Germline V lookup: CDR1 LNHNV, CDR2 YYDKDF (reference sequence). CDR3 in amino acids: CATSGSGGVGNQPQHF. CDR3 in DNA: TGTGCCACCAGCGGGAGCGGGGGCGTGGGCAATCAGCCCCAGCATTTT. The full variable domain, its missing parts supplied by reference TRBV15 and TRBJ1-5, is DAMVIQNPRYQVTQFGKPVTLSCSQTLNHNVMYWYQQKSSQAPKLLFHYYDKDFNNEADTPDNFQSRRPNTSFCFLDIRSPGLGDTAMYLCATSGSGGVGNQPQHFGDGTRLSIL.